Below are 29 T cell receptor beta chains sequenced from a single sample in a study of blood T cell repertoires in COVID-19. The protocol was immunoSEQ multiplex PCR, while the TCRdb copy is restricted to in-frame clones and leaves out a portion. The profile shows fewer than 200,000 clones, about 88% of them singletons. The sample taken for sequencing was PBMCs or T cells enriched from blood (not recorded which). The receptors stem from a man between 50 and 59 years old who had recovered from COVID-19.

V gene TRBV29-1 combines with J gene TRBJ2-5, with unresolved D. CDR3 size: 12 residues. Germline values: CDR1 SQVTM, CDR2 ANQGSEA. Trimming took 5 bases from V and 1 from J, leaving 8 bases between them. The CDR3 is CSVLSGQETQYF. CDR3 bases: TGCAGCGTTCTAAGTGGCCAAGAGACCCAGTACTTC.

The chain links TRBV29-1 to TRBJ1-1; TRBD1 might be the D (5 bases). In germline, CDR1 is SQVTM, CDR2 ANQGSEA. Trimming removed 6 bases at V and 4 bases at J, with 12 bases between. This CDR3 has 12 residues. Here the CDR3 DNA reads TGCAGCGTAACTCAGGGTAGCACTGAAGCTTTCTTT. It codes for CSVTQGSTEAFF.

This chain links TRBV5-1 with TRBJ1-3; 11 nucleotides agree with TRBD1. The V segment lost 0 bases and the J segment 0 bases; nucleotides outside the gene matches: 2. The CDR3 spans 17 residues. Germline CDR1 reads SGHRS; CDR2 reads YFSETQ. The CDR3 spells CASSLGTGGISGNTIYF. In DNA form, the CDR3 reads TGCGCCAGCAGCTTGGGGACAGGGGGCATCTCTGGAAACACCATATATTTT.

The V gene is TRBV27, the J gene TRBJ1-6, with 7 nucleotides matching TRBD1. Losses at the gene ends were 7 bases for V and 6 bases for J; bases not matched to a gene: 9. Germline V CDR1 and CDR2: MNHEY, SMNVEV (reference sequence). The CDR3 loop spans 15 amino acids. This CDR3 reads CASKPTGEINSPLHF. CDR3 in DNA: TGTGCCAGCAAACCCACAGGGGAGATTAATTCACCCCTCCACTTT.

The chain combines TRBV7-2 with TRBJ2-2; the D is unclear. V gave up 2 bases and J gave up 5 bases, with 6 bases separating them. CDR1 and CDR2 (germline): SGHTA, FQGNSA. This CDR3 contains 13 residues. The CDR3 DNA reads as TGTGCCAGCAGCTTAACCACAACCGGGGAGCTGTTTTTT. Translation gives CASSLTTTGELFF.

The chain recombines TRBV12-3 or TRBV12-4 with TRBJ1-2; TRBD1 might be the D (6 bases). CDR3 length: 13 amino acids. The V gene lost 6 bases and the J gene lost 4 bases, with 12 bases spanning the gap. CDR3 amino acids: CASSLGQSYGYTF. Written as DNA, the CDR3 is TGTGCCAGCAGCCTCGGACAGTCCTATGGCTACACCTTC.

V gene TRBV19 combines with J gene TRBJ1-4; D remains unclear. The CDR3 runs 15 residues. Per germline, CDR1 LNHDA and CDR2 SQIVND (reference sequence). Between the trimmed V and J ends, which lost 2 bases and 0 bases, there was a span of 7 bases. CDR3 nucleotides: TGTGCCAGTAGTATATTCAGGTCAACTAATGAAAAACTGTTTTTT. This encodes CASSIFRSTNEKLFF.

This chain joins TRBV19 and TRBJ2-1, with a possible D match to TRBD1 (6 bases). V lost 5 bases to trimming and J lost 6 bases, with 17 bases between them. From germline, CDR1 is LNHDA and CDR2 SQIVND (reference sequence). The CDR3 covers 15 residues. CDR3 in amino acids: CASSLFYGTPNEQFF. The CDR3, as DNA: TGTGCCAGTAGTTTATTTTACGGGACACCCAATGAGCAGTTCTTC.

The chain has TRBV5-1 and TRBJ2-7; 8 positions agree with TRBD2. The CDR3 extends over 14 amino acids. From germline, CDR1 is SGHRS and CDR2 YFSETQ. The V segment lost 0 bases and the J segment 6 bases; nucleotides outside the gene matches: 5. CDR3 in DNA: TGCGCCAGCAGCTTGGCGGCGGGGGGCGCCGAGCAGTACTTC. Its protein is CASSLAAGGAEQYF.

This chain joins TRBV6-5 and TRBJ1-2; TRBD1 agrees at 7 bases. The V and J ends lost 8 bases and 4 bases, in that order; junction bases with no gene match: 13. Germline loops: CDR1 MNHEY, CDR2 SVGAGI. The CDR3 has 15 residues. CDR3 sequence reads: CASSPGGFRAYGYTF. CDR3 nucleotides: TGTGCCAGCTCACCAGGGGGGTTTCGAGCCTATGGCTACACCTTC.

The V gene is TRBV4-1, the J gene TRBJ1-4; 12 nucleotides match TRBD1. The CDR3 length is 17 residues. V shed 2 bases and J 13 bases; nucleotides not matched to a gene: 14. CDR1 MGHRA and CDR2 YSYEKL come from the germline V gene. The CDR3: CASSQPLRGQGARRLFF. The DNA of the CDR3 is TGCGCCAGCAGCCAACCACTACGGGGACAGGGGGCGCGGAGACTGTTTTTT.

J is TRBJ2-2 and V is TRBV29-1; TRBD1 matches at 7 bases. After removal of 5 bases from V and 3 bases from J, the junction contained 3 bases not matched to a gene. Germline V gene data show CDR1 as SQVTM and CDR2 as ANQGSEA. The CDR3 is 13 amino acids. This CDR3 is CSVRQGDTGELFF. The CDR3 bases are TGCAGCGTTAGACAGGGCGACACCGGGGAGCTGTTTTTT.

The chain couples TRBV7-8 to TRBJ1-2; 7 bases are a match to TRBD1. With V trimmed by 5 bases and J by 4 bases, 13 bases remained unmatched. The germline V gene has CDR1 SGHVS and CDR2 FQNEAQ. The CDR3 sequence is 16 residues long. CDR3 loop: CASSPRGTAVSYGYTF. Here the CDR3 DNA reads TGTGCCAGCAGCCCGCGTGGGACAGCGGTTTCCTATGGCTACACCTTC.

V gene TRBV5-4 combines with J gene TRBJ2-3; D gene ambiguous. The V end lost 0 bases, the J end lost 6 bases, and 17 bases lay between the germline ends. The CDR3 is 16 amino acids. Per germline, CDR1 SGHNT and CDR2 YYREEE (reference sequence). The DNA of the CDR3 is TGTGCCAGCAGCTTGGTTCCGTCAGTATTTATGGATACGCAGTATTTT. Its translation is CASSLVPSVFMDTQYF. The full variable domain, completed using reference TRBV5-4 and TRBJ2-3, is ETGVTQSPTHLIKTRGQQVTLRCSSQSGHNTVSWYQQALGQGPQFIFQYYREEENGRGNFPPRFSGLQFPNYSSELNVNALELDDSALYLCASSLVPSVFMDTQYFGPGTRLTVL.

The V gene is TRBV27, the J gene TRBJ2-1; D may be TRBD1 (6 bases). Germline CDR1 and CDR2: MNHEY and SMNVEV (reference sequence). The CDR3 runs to 19 residues. The ends were cut back, 2 bases at V and 3 bases at J, with 23 bases in the middle. The CDR3 region has the DNA TGTGCCAGCAGTTTACCCGACAGGACCCTAACGCGGCTCTACAATGAGCAGTTCTTC. This translates into CASSLPDRTLTRLYNEQFF.

CDR3 nucleotide sequence: TGCAGTGCTAGTGACAGTGTTGGCTATGGCTACACCTTC. Residues: CSASDSVGYGYTF. The gene calls are TRBV20-1 and TRBJ1-2, with D perhaps TRBD1 (5 bases). Trimming took 3 bases from V and 4 from J, leaving 12 bases between them. The V gene's germline CDR1 is DFQATT and CDR2 SNEGSKA (reference sequence). This CDR3 has 13 residues.

This clone was observed a single time. V gene TRBV4-1 combines with J gene TRBJ2-7, with D possibly TRBD1 on 5 matching bases. CDR1 is MGHRA and CDR2 is YSYEKL in the germline V gene. V lost 1 base to trimming and J lost 3 bases, with 19 bases between them. CDR3 size: 17 residues. The CDR3, as DNA: TGCGCCAGCAGCCAAGCCCCTGACAGAGAAATAATCTACGAGCAGTACTTC. This gives the protein CASSQAPDREIIYEQYF.

The J gene is TRBJ2-2, the V gene TRBV3-1 (or the pseudogene TRBV3-2), with TRBD1 identical over 9 bases. The J segment lost 4 bases and the V segment lost 5 bases, leaving 11 bases of the junction unmatched. This CDR3 contains 17 residues. The germline CDR1 and CDR2 sequences are LGHDT and YNNKEL (reference sequence). CDR3 in amino acids: CASSSYRDRARTGELFF. The DNA for the CDR3 is TGTGCCAGCAGCTCATACCGGGACAGGGCTCGCACCGGGGAGCTGTTTTTT.

The chain couples TRBV18 to TRBJ2-1; 10 positions match TRBD2. J was trimmed by 8 bases and V by 0 bases; bases with no gene match: 7. Germline values: CDR1 KGHSH, CDR2 LQKENI. This CDR3 has 16 amino acids. CDR3 nucleotide sequence: TGTGCCAGCTCACCACCGGGAGCGGGGGGGGCCGATGAGCAGTTCTTC. It specifies CASSPPGAGGADEQFF.

This clone came up a few times. The V gene is TRBV19, the J gene TRBJ2-7; D perhaps matches TRBD2 (6 bases). The CDR3 contains 14 residues. V lost 5 bases and J lost 0, with 11 bases in between. Germline V lookup: CDR1 LNHDA, CDR2 SQIVND (reference sequence). The CDR3 bases are TGTGCCAGTAGTCGCGTGGGGGGCTCCTACGAGCAGTACTTC. As protein: CASSRVGGSYEQYF. Full variable domain (remainder filled in from reference TRBV19 and TRBJ2-7): DGGITQSPKYLFRKEGQNVTLSCEQNLNHDAMYWYRQDPGQGLRLIYYSQIVNDFQKGDIAEGYSVSREKKESFPLTVTSAQKNPTAFYLCASSRVGGSYEQYFGPGTRLTVT.

This sequence joins TRBV7-2 and TRBJ2-3, with 10 bases lining up with TRBD2. CDR1 is SGHTA, CDR2 FQGNSA, per germline. This CDR3 is 15 amino acids long. Trimming cost V 6 bases and J 4 bases; bases outside gene matches: 7. CDR3 in DNA: TGTGCCAGCAGTCAGAGCGGGGGGGCCCCAGATACGCAGTATTTT. As protein: CASSQSGGAPDTQYF.

The chain carries TRBV9 and TRBJ2-1; 8 bases line up with TRBD1. The CDR3 consists of 14 residues. Trimming cost V 8 bases and J 6 bases; bases outside gene matches: 10. CDR1 is SGDLS, CDR2 YYNGEE, per germline. The CDR3 loop reads CASGLHRGTNEQFF. In nucleotides, the CDR3 is TGTGCCAGTGGGTTACACAGGGGGACCAATGAGCAGTTCTTC.

V usage is TRBV6-5 and J usage is TRBJ2-7; D might be TRBD1 (5 bases). V was trimmed by 6 bases and J by 9 bases, leaving 18 bases between them. CDR3 size: 13 residues. Germline V gene data show CDR1 as MNHEY and CDR2 as SVGAGI. Here the CDR3 DNA reads TGTGCCAGCAGCAACCCGCGGAAGCAGGGGCAGTACTTC. Translating gives CASSNPRKQGQYF.

This chain links TRBV5-6 with TRBJ2-7; tentative D call: TRBD1 (6 bases). Germline V lookup: CDR1 SGHDT, CDR2 YYEEEE. Trimming shortened V by 3 bases and J by 0 bases, and 19 bases separated the two germline ends. The CDR3 totals 17 residues. CDR3 in DNA: TGTGCCAGCAGCTCGTCCTTTCACAGGGTGAGCTCCTACGAGCAGTACTTC. This translates into CASSSSFHRVSSYEQYF.

The chain carries TRBV9 and TRBJ1-3; maybe TRBD1 (5 bases). This CDR3 spans 16 amino acids. V shed 0 bases and J shed 0 bases, with 10 bases lying between them. The V gene's germline CDR1 is SGDLS and CDR2 YYNGEE. The CDR3, as DNA: TGTGCCAGCAGCGTAGAGAGCCAGGGCTCTGGAAACACCATATATTTT. It translates to CASSVESQGSGNTIYF. Combining the CDR3 with reference TRBV9 and TRBJ1-3 gives the whole variable domain DSGVTQTPKHLITATGQRVTLRCSPRSGDLSVYWYQQSLDQGLQFLIQYYNGEERAKGNILERFSAQQFPDLHSELNLSSLELGDSALYFCASSVESQGSGNTIYFGEGSWLTVV.

The chain joins TRBV4-2 to TRBJ2-7; TRBD1 agrees at 8 bases. In germline, CDR1 is LGHNA, CDR2 YNFKEQ. This CDR3 contains 15 residues. Losses at the gene ends were 4 bases for V and 6 bases for J; bases not matched to a gene: 11. The CDR3 bases are TGTGCCAGCAGCCCCAACCAGGGGGCGCCGAGCGAGCAGTACTTC. Protein product: CASSPNQGAPSEQYF.

The chain joins TRBV4-2 to TRBJ2-7; 7 nucleotides agree with TRBD2. Germline assignment: CDR1 LGHNA and CDR2 YNFKEQ. The CDR3 is 16 residues long. Trimming cost V 0 bases and J 3 bases; bases outside gene matches: 8. Here the CDR3 reads CASSQDSGGGLYEQYF. The CDR3 bases are TGTGCCAGCAGCCAAGATTCGGGCGGGGGTCTCTACGAGCAGTACTTC.

The rearrangement links TRBV2 to TRBJ1-5, with D unclear. Germline V CDR1 and CDR2: SNHLY, FYNNEI. The CDR3 is 12 residues long. V was pared by 6 bases and J by 11 bases, with 14 bases between. CDR3 region: CASSLDFAAQHF. In DNA, the CDR3 is TGTGCCAGCAGCCTTGACTTCGCGGCCCAGCATTTT.

V and J are TRBV19 and TRBJ1-3; 7 nucleotides agree with TRBD1. The trim removed 4 bases at V and 0 bases at J, leaving 6 bases unmatched. This CDR3 has 16 residues. Per the germline V gene, CDR1 is LNHDA and CDR2 is SQIVND (reference sequence). CDR3 DNA: TGTGCCAGTAGTACTCCGGACAGGTTCTCTGGAAACACCATATATTTT. The encoded protein is CASSTPDRFSGNTIYF.